Below, 25 T cell receptor beta chains from the same sample are listed, as sequenced in a study of blood T cell repertoires in COVID-19. Sequenced by immunoSEQ multiplex PCR; TCRdb stores in-frame clones only, minus some. The table records around 260,000 clones, around 89% of them present only once. Sequenced input: peripheral blood. The receptors here all came from a man under 40 with acute or convalescent COVID-19.

The chain is built from TRBV9 and TRBJ1-1; TRBD1 is a possible D gene (6 bases). This CDR3 comprises 15 residues. V was trimmed by 3 bases and J by 0 bases, leaving 12 bases between them. Germline V CDR1 and CDR2: SGDLS, YYNGEE. The CDR3 nucleotides read TGTGCCAGCAGCGCTGGGACAAGATTGAACACTGAAGCTTTCTTT. This gives the protein CASSAGTRLNTEAFF. The full variable domain, its missing parts supplied by reference TRBV9 and TRBJ1-1, is DSGVTQTPKHLITATGQRVTLRCSPRSGDLSVYWYQQSLDQGLQFLIQYYNGEERAKGNILERFSAQQFPDLHSELNLSSLELGDSALYFCASSAGTRLNTEAFFGQGTRLTVV.

The chain combines TRBV5-1 with TRBJ2-3; 7 positions match TRBD1. After removal of 7 bases from V and 6 bases from J, the junction contained 17 bases not matched to a gene. The CDR3 contains 16 residues. CDR1 SGHRS and CDR2 YFSETQ come from the germline V gene. The CDR3 loop reads CASSLLSAGGADTQYF. The CDR3 DNA reads as TGCGCCAGCTCTCTCCTTTCCGCAGGGGGTGCGGATACGCAGTATTTT. The full variable domain, in which reference TRBV5-1 and TRBJ2-3 provide the parts outside the CDR3, is KAGVTQTPRYLIKTRGQQVTLSCSPISGHRSVSWYQQTPGQGLQFLFEYFSETQRNKGNFPGRFSGRQFSNSRSEMNVSTLELGDSALYLCASSLLSAGGADTQYFGPGTRLTVL.

The chain links TRBV7-9 to TRBJ1-6; D is possibly TRBD1 (5 bases). In germline, CDR1 is SEHNR, CDR2 FQNEAQ (reference sequence). CDR3 length: 16 residues. V lost 2 bases to trimming and J lost 6 bases, with 14 bases between them. CDR3 coding DNA: TGTGCCAGCAGCTTAAGGGGCAGAGAGTCTAATTCACCCCTCCACTTT. Amino acids: CASSLRGRESNSPLHF.

This rearrangement joins TRBV4-2 to TRBJ2-3, with TRBD1 as a possible D gene (5 bases). There are 14 residues in the CDR3. CDR1 and CDR2 from the germline V gene are LGHNA and YNFKEQ. V lost 2 bases, J lost 4 bases, and 10 bases lay in between. CDR3 sequence reads: CASSQIPGPDTQYF. CDR3 sequence (DNA): TGTGCCAGCAGCCAAATCCCAGGGCCAGATACGCAGTATTTT.

The chain uses TRBV30 and TRBJ1-4; D not resolved. The ends were cut back, 0 bases at V and 4 bases at J, with 9 bases in the middle. The CDR3 covers 14 residues. CDR1 and CDR2 from the germline V gene are GTSNPN and SVGIG (reference sequence). The CDR3 reads CAWSVLRDNEKLFF. CDR3 DNA sequence: TGTGCCTGGAGTGTACTTAGAGATAATGAAAAACTGTTTTTT. Drawing the rest from reference TRBV30 and TRBJ1-4, the complete variable domain is SQTIHQWPATLVQPVGSPLSLECTVEGTSNPNLYWYRQAAGRGLQLLFYSVGIGQISSEVPQNLSASRPQDRQFILSSKKLLLSDSGFYLCAWSVLRDNEKLFFGSGTQLSVL.

The J gene is TRBJ1-3, the V gene TRBV5-4, with D tentatively TRBD1 (5 bases). The CDR3 has 14 residues. In germline, CDR1 is SGHNT, CDR2 YYREEE (reference sequence). V was clipped by 4 bases and J by 8 bases, with 16 bases between them. CDR3 sequence reads: CASSHGGFGDTIYF. CDR3 nucleotides: TGTGCCAGCAGCCACGGGGGTTTCGGTGACACCATATATTTT.

The chain combines TRBV7-8 with TRBJ2-6; the D gene is possibly TRBD1 (6 bases). The ends were cut back, 2 bases at V and 4 bases at J, with 12 bases in the middle. Looked up from germline, CDR1 is SGHVS and CDR2 is FQNEAQ. CDR3 size: 16 residues. CDR3 protein: CASSLQGPRGANVLTF. DNA of the CDR3: TGTGCCAGCAGCTTACAGGGGCCCCGGGGGGCCAACGTCCTGACTTTC. Using reference TRBV7-8 and TRBJ2-6 for the parts outside the CDR3, the full variable domain is GAGVSQSPRYKVAKRGQDVALRCDPISGHVSLFWYQQALGQGPEFLTYFQNEAQLDKSGLPSDRFFAERPEGSVSTLKIQRTQQEDSAVYLCASSLQGPRGANVLTFGAGSRLTVL.

The chain carries TRBV11-2 and TRBJ2-1, with D possibly TRBD2 on 6 matching bases. Germline V gene sequence: CDR1 SGHAT, CDR2 FQNNGV. V gave up 0 bases and J gave up 8 bases, with 17 bases separating them. The CDR3 sequence is 16 residues long. In DNA, the CDR3 is TGTGCCAGCAGCTTAGAGGTTAGCGCCCCGGGGGATGAGCAGTTCTTC. Translated, it gives CASSLEVSAPGDEQFF. The whole variable domain, remainder taken from reference TRBV11-2 and TRBJ2-1, is EAGVAQSPRYKIIEKRQSVAFWCNPISGHATLYWYQQILGQGPKLLIQFQNNGVVDDSQLPKDRFSAERLKGVDSTLKIQPAKLEDSAVYLCASSLEVSAPGDEQFFGPGTRLTVL.

The J gene is TRBJ2-1, the V gene TRBV10-1; tentatively, D is TRBD1 (6 bases). The V gene's germline CDR1 is WNHNN and CDR2 SYGVQD (reference sequence). The CDR3 length is 17 residues. Trimming shortened V by 6 bases and J by 4 bases, and 22 bases separated the two germline ends. The CDR3 nucleotides are TGCGCCAGCAGCGACACCACGTCAACAGGGAGATACAATGAGCAGTTCTTC. Translating it yields CASSDTTSTGRYNEQFF.

In DNA form, the CDR3 reads TGTGCCAGCAGTTTAAGACAGGGCCCTAATGAAAAACTGTTTTTT. This gives the protein CASSLRQGPNEKLFF. V gene TRBV27 combines with J gene TRBJ1-4; 7 bases match TRBD1. The CDR3 spans 15 residues. J gave up 3 bases and V 2 bases, and 3 bases lay outside the gene matches. In germline, CDR1 is MNHEY, CDR2 SMNVEV (reference sequence).

The CDR3 coding sequence is TGCGCCAGCAGCCAGGAGGGGCGGGAGGGCCGCTCCCCCTACAATGAGCAGTTCTTC. It specifies CASSQEGREGRSPYNEQFF. The V call is TRBV5-1, the J call TRBJ2-1; 9 nucleotides match TRBD2. The germline gives CDR1 SGHRS, CDR2 YFSETQ. The ends lost 4 bases at V and 2 bases at J; junction bases unmatched: 16. This CDR3 spans 19 amino acids.

V is TRBV20-1 and J is TRBJ1-2, with D possibly being TRBD1 (5 bases). CDR1 is DFQATT and CDR2 is SNEGSKA in the germline V gene (reference sequence). Between the trimmed V and J ends, which lost 4 bases and 13 bases, there was a span of 16 bases. The CDR3 spans 11 residues. CDR3 loop: CSANAGLVGTF. As DNA, the CDR3 is TGCAGTGCTAATGCAGGGCTAGTAGGCACCTTC.

This clone came up once. V usage is TRBV5-1 and J usage is TRBJ1-6; D uncertain. Trimming took 0 bases from V and 8 from J, leaving 12 bases between them. The CDR3 is 15 residues long. In germline, CDR1 is SGHRS, CDR2 YFSETQ. In DNA form, the CDR3 reads TGCGCCAGCAGCTTGGACCTTGAGCCCCATTCACCCCTCCACTTT. Residues: CASSLDLEPHSPLHF.

The chain carries TRBV10-3 and TRBJ1-2, with 9 bases matching TRBD1. V was pared by 6 bases and J by 2 bases, with 4 bases of the junction left unmatched. This CDR3 is built from 14 residues. Germline V gene data show CDR1 as ENHRY and CDR2 as SYGVKD. This CDR3 is CAIRRGQGNYGYTF. The DNA for the CDR3 is TGTGCCATCAGGAGGGGACAGGGAAACTATGGCTACACCTTC.

The rearrangement links TRBV4-1 to TRBJ2-7; no firm D call. The V and J ends lost 1 base and 6 bases respectively, with 10 bases between them. Germline lookup yields CDR1 MGHRA and CDR2 YSYEKL. The CDR3 consists of 13 residues. In nucleotides, the CDR3 is TGCGCCAGCAGCCAAGGGTTCCTGAGCGAGCAGTACTTC. The encoded protein is CASSQGFLSEQYF.

In its sample, this clone was seen once. The rearrangement links TRBV14 to TRBJ2-2, with D possibly TRBD1 on 6 matching bases. This CDR3 spans 18 amino acids. Trimming stripped 1 base from V and 5 bases from J, with 20 bases between. The germline CDR1 and CDR2 sequences are SGHDN and FVKESK. The CDR3 here is CASSQGGTLGHLTGELFF. The DNA of the CDR3 is TGTGCCAGCAGCCAAGGAGGGACCCTGGGACACTTAACCGGGGAGCTGTTTTTT.

The chain employs TRBV14 and TRBJ2-5, with TRBD1 identical over 8 bases. There are 13 residues in the CDR3. V was clipped by 4 bases and J by 5 bases; unmatched bases: 3. The V gene's germline CDR1 is SGHDN and CDR2 FVKESK. The CDR3 spells CASSPTGGETQYF. Written as DNA, the CDR3 is TGTGCCAGCAGCCCCACAGGGGGGGAGACCCAGTACTTC.

The chain combines TRBV27 with TRBJ1-5; the D gene is possibly TRBD1 (6 bases). The CDR3 runs 13 residues. Looked up from germline, CDR1 is MNHEY and CDR2 is SMNVEV (reference sequence). The V end lost 6 bases, the J end lost 7 bases, and 13 bases lay between the germline ends. Here the CDR3 DNA reads TGTGCCAGCAGGGGGGGGCAACGGCAGCCCCAGCATTTT. Its translation is CASRGGQRQPQHF.

V is TRBV9 and J is TRBJ2-3; 9 bases agree with TRBD2. The trim removed 4 bases at V and 4 bases at J, leaving 10 bases unmatched. The CDR3 runs 16 residues. Germline V lookup: CDR1 SGDLS, CDR2 YYNGEE. The CDR3 reads CASSPRWAGGPDTQYF. In DNA form, the CDR3 reads TGTGCCAGCAGCCCCCGCTGGGCGGGAGGGCCAGATACGCAGTATTTT. The full variable domain, with the rest looked up from reference TRBV9 and TRBJ2-3, is DSGVTQTPKHLITATGQRVTLRCSPRSGDLSVYWYQQSLDQGLQFLIQYYNGEERAKGNILERFSAQQFPDLHSELNLSSLELGDSALYFCASSPRWAGGPDTQYFGPGTRLTVL.

The chain couples TRBV7-3 to TRBJ2-7; 7 bases align to TRBD2. V dropped 5 bases and J dropped 6; count of bases not matched to a gene: 10. The CDR3 has 14 amino acids. The germline V gene encodes CDR1 SGHTA and CDR2 FQGTGA. CDR3 residues: CASSPWGGRSEQYF. The CDR3 DNA follows: TGTGCCAGCAGCCCCTGGGGGGGTCGTAGCGAGCAGTACTTC.

This chain joins TRBV28 and TRBJ1-2; D unclear. Germline loops: CDR1 MDHEN, CDR2 SYDVKM. The CDR3 contains 14 residues. V was trimmed by 6 bases and J by 2 bases, leaving 13 bases between them. The CDR3 DNA is TGTGCCAGCAGGGGTCTAGACTTCAACTATGGCTACACCTTC. It yields the protein CASRGLDFNYGYTF.

The chain uses TRBV3-1 (or the pseudogene TRBV3-2) and TRBJ1-2, with D tentatively TRBD1 (5 bases). Trimming removed 0 bases at V and 4 bases at J, with 9 bases between. Looked up from germline, CDR1 is LGHDT and CDR2 is YNNKEL (reference sequence). The CDR3 is 14 amino acids. The chain's CDR3 is CASSQEGRVYGYTF. The DNA for the CDR3 is TGTGCCAGCAGCCAAGAGGGGCGAGTCTATGGCTACACCTTC.

The chain recombines TRBV14 with TRBJ1-2; D unresolved. V was trimmed by 1 base and J by 5 bases, leaving 8 bases between them. Germline CDR1 and CDR2: SGHDN and FVKESK. This CDR3 comprises 13 residues. In nucleotides, the CDR3 is TGTGCCAGCAGCCAAGGAGTTTCGTATGGCTACACCTTC. It is translated as CASSQGVSYGYTF.

V usage is TRBV19 and J usage is TRBJ2-7; tentatively, D is TRBD2 (6 bases). The V gene's germline CDR1 is LNHDA and CDR2 SQIVND (reference sequence). The CDR3 has 14 residues. V lost 5 bases and J 2 bases, leaving 13 bases between the germline ends. The CDR3 coding sequence is TGTGCCAGTAGTTCTCTTCCGGGGGCCTACGAGCAGTACTTC. Protein product: CASSSLPGAYEQYF.

This clone was detected once. The V call is TRBV3-1 (or the pseudogene TRBV3-2), the J call TRBJ2-5; 10 positions agree with TRBD2. CDR1 and CDR2 (germline): LGHDT, YNNKEL (reference sequence). The CDR3 length is 16 residues. The ends lost 1 base at V and 5 bases at J; junction bases unmatched: 7. DNA of the CDR3: TGTGCCAGCAGCCAAGCCCCAGCGGGAGGGTGGGAGACCCAGTACTTC. Encoded protein: CASSQAPAGGWETQYF.